These T cell receptor beta chains were read from a single sample in a study of T cells in Graves' hyperthyroidism and ophthalmopathy. TCRdb analysed the multiplex PCR reads with MiXCR anew, one entry per CDR3 protein. The top ten clones hold more than 20% of a sample with some 510,000 distinct CDR3 sequences, more than 20% of them seen once. Sequencing was performed on blood. The receptor source for this set is a man between 18 and 29 years old with Graves' hyperthyroidism. Both conserved end residues are part of each CDR3. Each record gives: CDR3 length, J gene, D gene, clone size, V gene, CDR3 DNA, CDR3 protein. The D gene is left open where the match is weak. Part of the rows lack a size; the others show once, few, many or a class for expanded clones.

length: 14
J: TRBJ2-2
D: TRBD2
size: many
V: TRBV7-2
DNA: TGTGCCAGCAGAGGGACTAGCGGGACCGGGGAGCTGTTTTTT
CDR3: CASRGTSGTGELFF

length: 15
J: TRBJ1-2
D: TRBD1
size: -
V: TRBV9
DNA: TGTGCCAGCTCCGGACAGGGGGGAGTCGTAGATGGCTACACCTTC
CDR3: CASSGQGGVVDGYTF

length: 14
J: TRBJ1-1
D: TRBD1
size: many
V: TRBV12-3/TRBV12-4
DNA: TGTGCCAGCAGTGTTGGACAGGAAGACACTGAAGCTTTCTTT
CDR3: CASSVGQEDTEAFF

length: 13
J: TRBJ2-7
D: -
size: -
V: TRBV4-1
DNA: TGCGCCAGCAGCCTCCTTAGTACCTACGAGCAGTACTTC
CDR3: CASSLLSTYEQYF

length: 13
J: TRBJ2-7
D: TRBD1
size: many
V: TRBV27
DNA: TGTGCCAGCAGTTTAGCAGGGGGCTACGAGCAGTACTTC
CDR3: CASSLAGGYEQYF

length: 14
J: TRBJ1-1
D: -
size: many
V: TRBV5-1
DNA: TGCGCCAGCAGCTTGAAGGGTTTTGGCACTGAAGCTTTCTTT
CDR3: CASSLKGFGTEAFF

length: 12
J: TRBJ2-7
D: -
size: many
V: TRBV5-1
DNA: TGCGCCAGCAGCTCCACACGGAACGAGCAGTACTTC
CDR3: CASSSTRNEQYF

length: 14
J: TRBJ1-2
D: -
size: -
V: TRBV19
DNA: TGTGCCAGTAGTCCCCCCGTCGGTCAAGTTGGCTACACCTTC
CDR3: CASSPPVGQVGYTF

length: 19
J: TRBJ2-5
D: TRBD2
size: -
V: TRBV12-3/TRBV12-4
DNA: TGTGCCAGCAGTTCCGGACTAGCGGGGGGCGGCCCATCCCAAGAGACCCAGTACTTC
CDR3: CASSSGLAGGGPSQETQYF

length: 11
J: TRBJ1-1
D: -
size: -
V: TRBV29-1
DNA: TGCAGCGGGCTTGGGCTCCCTGAAGCTTTCTTT
CDR3: CSGLGLPEAFF

length: 12
J: TRBJ1-2
D: -
size: many
V: TRBV29-1
DNA: TGCAGCGTTGTTCCCGGGGCGGATGGCTACACCTTC
CDR3: CSVVPGADGYTF

length: 17
J: TRBJ1-6
D: TRBD1
size: -
V: TRBV7-2
DNA: TGTGCCAGCAGCTTAGCCTCCGGGACAGGGTATAATTCACCCCTCCACTTT
CDR3: CASSLASGTGYNSPLHF

length: 15
J: TRBJ1-5
D: -
size: -
V: TRBV19
DNA: TGTGCCAGTAGTATAGGAGGCGGTTTGAACCAGCCCCAGCATTTT
CDR3: CASSIGGGLNQPQHF

length: 15
J: TRBJ2-5
D: -
size: -
V: TRBV20-1
DNA: TGCAGTGCTAGAGATGGCAGGGGGGCTATGGAGACCCAGTACTTC
CDR3: CSARDGRGAMETQYF

length: 13
J: TRBJ1-5
D: -
size: many
V: TRBV28
DNA: TGTGCCAGCAGTGGCGGAATCAATCAGCCCCAGCATTTT
CDR3: CASSGGINQPQHF

length: 14
J: TRBJ1-2
D: -
size: once
V: TRBV28
DNA: TGTGTCAGCAGTTTAAGACAGAGTCTCTATGGCTACACCTTC
CDR3: CVSSLRQSLYGYTF

length: 16
J: TRBJ2-2
D: TRBD2
size: many
V: TRBV5-1
DNA: TGCGCCAGCAGCTTGTCACTAGCGGGGGACACCGGGGAGCTGTTTTTT
CDR3: CASSLSLAGDTGELFF

length: 13
J: TRBJ2-7
D: -
size: many
V: TRBV5-1
DNA: TGTGCCAGCAGCTTGGACGGCACCTACGAGCAGTACTTC
CDR3: CASSLDGTYEQYF

length: 13
J: TRBJ1-1
D: -
size: many
V: TRBV7-2
DNA: TGTGCCAGCAGGAGACCACCCGCCACTGAAGCTTTCTTT
CDR3: CASRRPPATEAFF

length: 15
J: TRBJ2-5
D: -
size: many
V: TRBV15
DNA: TGTGCCACCAGCACTAGAGGACTCAGTAGGGAGACCCAGTACTTC
CDR3: CATSTRGLSRETQYF

length: 13
J: TRBJ1-2
D: -
size: many
V: TRBV28
DNA: TGTGCCAGCGGGGTGGTCCAGGGTCATGGCTACACCTTC
CDR3: CASGVVQGHGYTF

length: 15
J: TRBJ2-7
D: TRBD1
size: few
V: TRBV27
DNA: TGTGCCAGCAGAACCCGACAGGGCGGACGGTACGAGCAGTACTTC
CDR3: CASRTRQGGRYEQYF

length: 15
J: TRBJ2-7
D: -
size: -
V: TRBV6-1
DNA: TGTGCCAGCAGTCGACTAGGGGGGGTCTCCTACGAGCAGTACTTC
CDR3: CASSRLGGVSYEQYF

length: 14
J: TRBJ2-5
D: -
size: many
V: TRBV24-1
DNA: TGTGCCACCAGTGACCCAGACAGTGAAGAGACCCAGTACTTC
CDR3: CATSDPDSEETQYF

length: 15
J: TRBJ1-2
D: TRBD1
size: many
V: TRBV19
DNA: TGTGCCAGTAGCGTCCGGGACAGTCCTTTTTATGGCTACACCTTC
CDR3: CASSVRDSPFYGYTF

length: 15
J: TRBJ1-1
D: -
size: many
V: TRBV28
DNA: TGTGCCAGCAGTTTGTTCCCCCGGTGGAGCTCTGAAGCTTTCTTT
CDR3: CASSLFPRWSSEAFF

length: 13
J: TRBJ2-7
D: -
size: many
V: TRBV12-3/TRBV12-4
DNA: TGTGCCAGCAGTTTAACGGCCGATACCGAGCAGTACTTC
CDR3: CASSLTADTEQYF

length: 15
J: TRBJ2-7
D: -
size: -
V: TRBV5-1
DNA: TGCGCCAGCAGCTTGGGACCCTCAACAGGGCACGGGCAGTACTTC
CDR3: CASSLGPSTGHGQYF

length: 18
J: TRBJ1-5
D: -
size: many
V: TRBV6-2/TRBV6-3
DNA: TGTGCCAGCAGTTACATTCTCGGGGCAGGGATGACGAATCAGCCCCAGCATTTT
CDR3: CASSYILGAGMTNQPQHF

length: 14
J: TRBJ1-5
D: -
size: -
V: TRBV7-9
DNA: TGTGCCAGCAGCTCCGTCGGGACAAATCAGCCCCAGCATTTT
CDR3: CASSSVGTNQPQHF

length: 15
J: TRBJ2-2
D: TRBD1
size: many
V: TRBV2
DNA: TGTGCCAGCAGGGCCCACAGGGGTGACACCGGGGAGCTGTTTTTT
CDR3: CASRAHRGDTGELFF

length: 15
J: TRBJ2-5
D: TRBD2
size: many
V: TRBV6-1
DNA: TGTGCCGCCGCCCGGGGGGGCCTTTACCAAGAGACCCAGTACTTC
CDR3: CAAARGGLYQETQYF

length: 14
J: TRBJ1-2
D: -
size: many
V: TRBV6-2/TRBV6-3
DNA: TGTGCCAGCAGTTCTCTCCGACTAAGGGGGGGCTACACCTTC
CDR3: CASSSLRLRGGYTF

length: 11
J: TRBJ1-2
D: -
size: many
V: TRBV6-5
DNA: TGTGCCAGCAGGGTAGTGGAAGGCTACACCTTC
CDR3: CASRVVEGYTF

length: 16
J: TRBJ2-7
D: TRBD1
size: many
V: TRBV6-5
DNA: TGTGCCAGCAGTTACTCAGATGGGACAGGCCTCCAAGAGCAGTACTTC
CDR3: CASSYSDGTGLQEQYF

length: 17
J: TRBJ1-1
D: TRBD1
size: -
V: TRBV11-2
DNA: TGTGCCAGCAGCCGTTCCACAGGGGGCGAGGGGAACACTGAAGCTTTCTTT
CDR3: CASSRSTGGEGNTEAFF

length: 15
J: TRBJ1-1
D: -
size: -
V: TRBV9
DNA: TGTGCCAGCAGCCTTGGGAGGGACGGGAACACTGAAGCTTTCTTT
CDR3: CASSLGRDGNTEAFF

length: 16
J: TRBJ1-2
D: TRBD1
size: many
V: TRBV6-1
DNA: TGTGCCAGCAAGGGACCTCGACAGGGCTTCAGGGATGGCTACACCTTC
CDR3: CASKGPRQGFRDGYTF

length: 12
J: TRBJ1-1
D: -
size: -
V: TRBV20-1
DNA: TGCAGTGCCACGGGGGTGAGGACTGAAGCTTTCTTT
CDR3: CSATGVRTEAFF

length: 20
J: TRBJ2-6
D: -
size: -
V: TRBV2
DNA: TGTGCCAGCAGTGAAGAGGGATTTGAGAGAGGCCACTCTGGGGCCAACGTCCTGACTTTC
CDR3: CASSEEGFERGHSGANVLTF

length: 16
J: TRBJ1-5
D: -
size: -
V: TRBV4-1
DNA: TGCGCCAGCGGCGAGTCGGGACAAGGGGTGAATCAGCCCCAGCATTTT
CDR3: CASGESGQGVNQPQHF

length: 14
J: TRBJ2-7
D: -
size: few
V: TRBV5-5
DNA: TGTGCCAGCAGCCAAAACCGGGATCTCTACGAGCAGTACTTC
CDR3: CASSQNRDLYEQYF

length: 15
J: TRBJ2-7
D: -
size: many
V: TRBV6-1
DNA: TGTGCCAGCAGTGCCCCTGACAGCATAACCTACGAGCAGTACTTC
CDR3: CASSAPDSITYEQYF

length: 12
J: TRBJ1-5
D: -
size: -
V: TRBV12-5
DNA: TGTGCTAGTGGTGGAGCGTATCAGCCCCAGCATTTT
CDR3: CASGGAYQPQHF

length: 16
J: TRBJ1-2
D: -
size: many
V: TRBV24-1
DNA: TGTGCCACCAGTGACCCGGCCAAGGAAGCTAACTATGGCTACACCTTC
CDR3: CATSDPAKEANYGYTF

length: 13
J: TRBJ2-7
D: -
size: -
V: TRBV20-1
DNA: TGCAGTGCCACCTGGGGCAGGGGTTACGAGCAGTACTTC
CDR3: CSATWGRGYEQYF

length: 11
J: TRBJ1-1
D: TRBD1
size: many
V: TRBV19
DNA: TGTGCCAGTATCACAGGGGTTGAAGCTTTCTTT
CDR3: CASITGVEAFF

length: 17
J: TRBJ2-3
D: -
size: -
V: TRBV11-2
DNA: TGTGCCAGCAGCGGGATGGGATTGGCTAGACCCACAGATACGCAGTATTTT
CDR3: CASSGMGLARPTDTQYF

length: 14
J: TRBJ2-7
D: TRBD1
size: -
V: TRBV3-1
DNA: TGTGCCAGCAGCCAAGGACAGGGTGGCTCCGAGCAGTACTTC
CDR3: CASSQGQGGSEQYF

length: 15
J: TRBJ1-5
D: -
size: many
V: TRBV19
DNA: TGTGCCAGTAGTCCCGCCCCAGGAAGCAATCAGCCCCAGCATTTT
CDR3: CASSPAPGSNQPQHF

length: 14
J: TRBJ2-7
D: TRBD1
size: many
V: TRBV7-6
DNA: TGTGCCAGCAGCTTAGAACAGGGGATCTACGAGCAGTACTTC
CDR3: CASSLEQGIYEQYF

length: 16
J: TRBJ2-7
D: -
size: many
V: TRBV13
DNA: TGTGCCAGCAGCCTCCCCGACAGGGAGGGGTACTACGAGCAGTACTTC
CDR3: CASSLPDREGYYEQYF

length: 14
J: TRBJ1-1
D: -
size: many
V: TRBV11-2
DNA: TGTGCCAGCAGCTTAGAACCCAAGATCGATGAAGCTTTCTTT
CDR3: CASSLEPKIDEAFF

length: 14
J: TRBJ2-2
D: TRBD2
size: many
V: TRBV12-3/TRBV12-4
DNA: TGTGCCAGCAACCTAGCGGGGGGTGCCGGGGAGCTGTTTTTT
CDR3: CASNLAGGAGELFF